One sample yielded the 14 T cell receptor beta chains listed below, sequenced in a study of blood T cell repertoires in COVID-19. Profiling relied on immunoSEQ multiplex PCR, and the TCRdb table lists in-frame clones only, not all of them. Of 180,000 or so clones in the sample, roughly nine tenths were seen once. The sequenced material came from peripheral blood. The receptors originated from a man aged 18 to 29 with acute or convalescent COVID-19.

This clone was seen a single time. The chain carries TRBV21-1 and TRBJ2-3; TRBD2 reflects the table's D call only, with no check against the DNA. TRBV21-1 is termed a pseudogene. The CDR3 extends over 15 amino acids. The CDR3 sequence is CASSKGWGLVDTQYF. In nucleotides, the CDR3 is TGTGCCAGCAGCAAAGGATGGGGACTTGTAGATACGCAGTATTTT.

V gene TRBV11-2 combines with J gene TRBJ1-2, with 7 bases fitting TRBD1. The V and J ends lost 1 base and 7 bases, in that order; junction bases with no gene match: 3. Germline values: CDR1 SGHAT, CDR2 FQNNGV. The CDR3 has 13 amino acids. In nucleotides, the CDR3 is TGTGCCAGCAGCTTAGGCTACAGGGGTGGCTACACCTTC. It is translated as CASSLGYRGGYTF.

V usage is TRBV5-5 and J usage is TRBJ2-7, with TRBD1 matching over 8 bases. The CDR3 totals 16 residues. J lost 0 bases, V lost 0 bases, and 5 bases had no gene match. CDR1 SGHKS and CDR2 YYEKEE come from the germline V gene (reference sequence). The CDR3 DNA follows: TGTGCCAGCAGCTTGGTGGACAGGGAAAGCTCCTACGAGCAGTACGTC. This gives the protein CASSLVDRESSYEQYV.

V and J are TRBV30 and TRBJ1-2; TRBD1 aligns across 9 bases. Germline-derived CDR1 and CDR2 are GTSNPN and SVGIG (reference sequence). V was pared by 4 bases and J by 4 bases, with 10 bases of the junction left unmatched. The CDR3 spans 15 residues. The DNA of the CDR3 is TGTGCCTGGAAAGGGACAGGGCTTCGTATCTATGGCTACACCTTC. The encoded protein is CAWKGTGLRIYGYTF. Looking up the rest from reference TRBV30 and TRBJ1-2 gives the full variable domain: SQTIHQWPATLVQPVGSPLSLECTVEGTSNPNLYWYRQAAGRGLQLLFYSVGIGQISSEVPQNLSASRPQDRQFILSSKKLLLSDSGFYLCAWKGTGLRIYGYTFGSGTRLTVV.

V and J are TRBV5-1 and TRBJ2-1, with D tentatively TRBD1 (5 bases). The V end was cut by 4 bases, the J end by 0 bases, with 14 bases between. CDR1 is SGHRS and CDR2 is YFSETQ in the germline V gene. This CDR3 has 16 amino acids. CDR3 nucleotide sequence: TGCGCCAGCAGCCGCTCAGTTGGGGCCTCCTACAATGAGCAGTTCTTC. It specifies CASSRSVGASYNEQFF.

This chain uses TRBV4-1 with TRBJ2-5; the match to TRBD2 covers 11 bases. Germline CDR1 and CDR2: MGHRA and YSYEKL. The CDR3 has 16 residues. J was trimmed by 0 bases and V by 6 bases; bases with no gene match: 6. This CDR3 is CASRASGGIYQETQYF. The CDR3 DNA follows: TGCGCCAGCAGGGCTAGCGGGGGGATTTACCAAGAGACCCAGTACTTC.

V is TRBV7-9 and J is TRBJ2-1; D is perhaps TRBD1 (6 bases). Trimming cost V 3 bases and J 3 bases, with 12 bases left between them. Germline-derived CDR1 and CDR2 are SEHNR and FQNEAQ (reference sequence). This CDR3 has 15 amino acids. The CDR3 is CASSFRQDLYNEQFF. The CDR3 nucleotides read TGTGCCAGCAGCTTTCGACAGGACCTCTACAATGAGCAGTTCTTC.

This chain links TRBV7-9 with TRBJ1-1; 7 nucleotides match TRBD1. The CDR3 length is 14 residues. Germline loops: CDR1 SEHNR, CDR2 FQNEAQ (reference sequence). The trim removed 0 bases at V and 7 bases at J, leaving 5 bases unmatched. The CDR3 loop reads CASSLATRDSEAFF. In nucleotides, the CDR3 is TGTGCCAGCAGCTTAGCTACCAGGGACAGTGAAGCTTTCTTT.

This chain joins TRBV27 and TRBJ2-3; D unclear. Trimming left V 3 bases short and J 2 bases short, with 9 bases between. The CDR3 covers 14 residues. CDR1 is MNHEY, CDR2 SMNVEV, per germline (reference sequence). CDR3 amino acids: CASSFTGYTDTQYF. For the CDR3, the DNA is TGTGCCAGCAGTTTTACCGGTTACACAGATACGCAGTATTTT.

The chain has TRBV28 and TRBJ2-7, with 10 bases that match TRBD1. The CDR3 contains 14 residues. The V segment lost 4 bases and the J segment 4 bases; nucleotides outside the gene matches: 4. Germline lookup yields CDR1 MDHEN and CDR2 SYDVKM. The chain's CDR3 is CASSSRQGAYEQYF. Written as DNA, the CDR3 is TGTGCCAGCAGTTCGAGACAGGGGGCGTACGAGCAGTACTTC.

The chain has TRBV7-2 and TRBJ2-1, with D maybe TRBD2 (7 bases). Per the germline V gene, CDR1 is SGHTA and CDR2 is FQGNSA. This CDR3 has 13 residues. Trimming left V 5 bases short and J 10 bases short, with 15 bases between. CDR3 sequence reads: CASSPRGGLEQFF. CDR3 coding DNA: TGTGCCAGCAGCCCAAGGGGGGGGCTAGAGCAGTTCTTC.

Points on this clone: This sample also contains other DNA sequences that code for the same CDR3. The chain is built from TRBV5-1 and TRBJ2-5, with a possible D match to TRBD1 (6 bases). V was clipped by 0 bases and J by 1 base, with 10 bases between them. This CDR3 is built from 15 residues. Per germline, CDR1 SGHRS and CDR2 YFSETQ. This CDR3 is CASSLVTGGQETQYF. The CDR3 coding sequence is TGCGCCAGCAGCTTGGTGACAGGAGGCCAAGAGACCCAGTACTTC.

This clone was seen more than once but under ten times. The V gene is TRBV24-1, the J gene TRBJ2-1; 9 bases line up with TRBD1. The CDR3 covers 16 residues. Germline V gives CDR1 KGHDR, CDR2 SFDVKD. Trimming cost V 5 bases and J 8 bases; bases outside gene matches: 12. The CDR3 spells CATSGGGTGKNDEQFF. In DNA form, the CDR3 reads TGTGCCACCAGTGGGGGCGGGACAGGGAAGAACGATGAGCAGTTCTTC.

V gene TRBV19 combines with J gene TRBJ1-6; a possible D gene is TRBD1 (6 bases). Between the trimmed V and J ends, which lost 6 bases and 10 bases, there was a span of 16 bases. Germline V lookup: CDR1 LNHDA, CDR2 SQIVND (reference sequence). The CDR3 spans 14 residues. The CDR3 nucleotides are TGTGCCAGTAGCCCCGGGACATCCGTGTCACCCCTCCACTTT. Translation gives CASSPGTSVSPLHF.